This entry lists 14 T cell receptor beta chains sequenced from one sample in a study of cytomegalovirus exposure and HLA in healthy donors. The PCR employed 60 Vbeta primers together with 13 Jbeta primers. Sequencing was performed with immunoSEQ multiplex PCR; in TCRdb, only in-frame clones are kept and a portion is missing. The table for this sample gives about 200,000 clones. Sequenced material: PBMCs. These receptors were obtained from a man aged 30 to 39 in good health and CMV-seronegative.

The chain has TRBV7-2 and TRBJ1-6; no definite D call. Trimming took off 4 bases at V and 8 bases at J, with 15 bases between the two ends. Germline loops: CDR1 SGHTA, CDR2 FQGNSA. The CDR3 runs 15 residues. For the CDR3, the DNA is TGTGCCAGCAGCTCACTTTCAGCGAGTCATTCACCCCTCCACTTT. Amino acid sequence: CASSSLSASHSPLHF.

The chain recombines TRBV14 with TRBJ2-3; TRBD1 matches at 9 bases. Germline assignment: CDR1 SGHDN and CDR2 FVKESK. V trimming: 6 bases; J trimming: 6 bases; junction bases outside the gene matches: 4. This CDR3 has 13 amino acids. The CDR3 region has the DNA TGTGCCAGCAGTCCTACAGGGGGCGATACGCAGTATTTT. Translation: CASSPTGGDTQYF.

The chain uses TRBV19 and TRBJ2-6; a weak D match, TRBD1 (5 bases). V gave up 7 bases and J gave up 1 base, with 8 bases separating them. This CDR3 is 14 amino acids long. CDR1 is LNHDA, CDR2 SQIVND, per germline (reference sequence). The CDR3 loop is CASTPGSGANVLTF. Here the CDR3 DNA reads TGTGCCAGTACCCCAGGGTCTGGGGCCAACGTCCTGACTTTC.

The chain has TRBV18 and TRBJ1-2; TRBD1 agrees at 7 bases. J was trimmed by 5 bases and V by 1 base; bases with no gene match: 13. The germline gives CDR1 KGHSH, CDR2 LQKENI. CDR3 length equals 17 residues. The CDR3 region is CASSPRQAAGGQYGYTF. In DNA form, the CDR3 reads TGTGCCAGCTCACCACGTCAGGCGGCAGGGGGGCAATATGGCTACACCTTC. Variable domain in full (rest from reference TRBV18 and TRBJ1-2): NAGVMQNPRHLVRRRGQEARLRCSPMKGHSHVYWYRQLPEEGLKFMVYLQKENIIDESGMPKERFSAEFPKEGPSILRIQQVVRGDSAAYFCASSPRQAAGGQYGYTFGSGTRLTVV.

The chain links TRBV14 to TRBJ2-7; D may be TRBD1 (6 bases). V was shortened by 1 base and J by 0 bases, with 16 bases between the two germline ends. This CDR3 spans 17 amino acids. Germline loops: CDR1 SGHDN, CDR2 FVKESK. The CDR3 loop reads CASSQGLGRGSSYEQYF. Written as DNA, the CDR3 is TGTGCCAGCAGCCAAGGTCTGGGTAGGGGGAGCTCCTACGAGCAGTACTTC.

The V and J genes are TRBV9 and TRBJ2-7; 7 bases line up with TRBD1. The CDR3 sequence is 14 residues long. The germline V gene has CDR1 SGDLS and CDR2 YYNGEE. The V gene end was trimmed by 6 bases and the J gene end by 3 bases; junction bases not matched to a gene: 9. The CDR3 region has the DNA TGTGCCAGCAACCCAGGGGGATTGAGCTACGAGCAGTACTTC. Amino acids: CASNPGGLSYEQYF.

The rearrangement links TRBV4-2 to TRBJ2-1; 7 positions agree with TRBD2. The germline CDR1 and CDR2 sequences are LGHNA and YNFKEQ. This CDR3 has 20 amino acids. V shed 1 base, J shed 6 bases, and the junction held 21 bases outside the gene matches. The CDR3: CASSQVNLLLKRDMINEQFF. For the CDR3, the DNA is TGTGCCAGCAGCCAAGTCAACCTCCTCCTCAAGCGGGATATGATCAATGAGCAGTTCTTC.

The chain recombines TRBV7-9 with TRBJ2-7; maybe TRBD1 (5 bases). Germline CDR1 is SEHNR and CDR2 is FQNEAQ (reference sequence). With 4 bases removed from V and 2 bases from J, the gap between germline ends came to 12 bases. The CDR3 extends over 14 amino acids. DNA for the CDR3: TGTGCCAGCAGCTCCCGGACAAGTCCCTACGAGCAGTACTTC. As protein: CASSSRTSPYEQYF.

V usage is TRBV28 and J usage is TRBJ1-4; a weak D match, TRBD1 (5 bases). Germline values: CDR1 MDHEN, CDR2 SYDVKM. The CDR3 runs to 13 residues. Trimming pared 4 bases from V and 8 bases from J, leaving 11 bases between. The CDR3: CASSYTEGEKLFF. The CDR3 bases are TGTGCCAGCAGTTACACGGAGGGGGAAAAACTGTTTTTT.

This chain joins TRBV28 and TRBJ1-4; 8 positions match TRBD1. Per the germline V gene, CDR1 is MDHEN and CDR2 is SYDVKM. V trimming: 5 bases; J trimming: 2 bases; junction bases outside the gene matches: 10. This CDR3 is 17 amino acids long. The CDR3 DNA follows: TGTGCCAGCAGTCCCTCAACAGGGGGTGGGACTAATGAAAAACTGTTTTTT. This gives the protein CASSPSTGGGTNEKLFF.

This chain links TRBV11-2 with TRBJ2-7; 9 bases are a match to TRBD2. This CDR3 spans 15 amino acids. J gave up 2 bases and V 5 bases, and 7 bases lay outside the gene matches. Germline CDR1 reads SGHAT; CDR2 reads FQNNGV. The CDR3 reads CASSLAGTSTYEQYF. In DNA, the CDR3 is TGTGCCAGCAGCCTGGCCGGGACTAGCACCTACGAGCAGTACTTC. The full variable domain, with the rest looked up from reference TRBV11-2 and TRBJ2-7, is EAGVAQSPRYKIIEKRQSVAFWCNPISGHATLYWYQQILGQGPKLLIQFQNNGVVDDSQLPKDRFSAERLKGVDSTLKIQPAKLEDSAVYLCASSLAGTSTYEQYFGPGTRLTVT.

CDR3 in amino acids: CASSVGGQGQNIQYF. As DNA, the CDR3 is TGTGCCAGCAGCGTAGGGGGACAGGGGCAAAACATTCAGTACTTC. This sequence joins TRBV9 and TRBJ2-4, with 10 bases matching TRBD1. CDR3 length equals 15 residues. V lost 0 bases to trimming and J lost 5 bases; unmatched junction nucleotides: 2. CDR1 is SGDLS, CDR2 YYNGEE, per germline.

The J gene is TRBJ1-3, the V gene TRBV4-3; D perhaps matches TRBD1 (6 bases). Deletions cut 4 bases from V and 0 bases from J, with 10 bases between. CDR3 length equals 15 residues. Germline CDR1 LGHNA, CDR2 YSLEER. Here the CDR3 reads CASSRNRASGNTIYF. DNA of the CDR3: TGCGCCAGCAGCCGGAACAGGGCCTCTGGAAACACCATATATTTT.

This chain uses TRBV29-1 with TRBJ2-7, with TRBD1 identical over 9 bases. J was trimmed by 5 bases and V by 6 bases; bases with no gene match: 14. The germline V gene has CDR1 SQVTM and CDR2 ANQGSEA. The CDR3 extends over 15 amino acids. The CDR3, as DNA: TGCAGCGTCGCGACAGGGGGTGCCTTCAGAGACGAGCAGTACTTC. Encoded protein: CSVATGGAFRDEQYF.